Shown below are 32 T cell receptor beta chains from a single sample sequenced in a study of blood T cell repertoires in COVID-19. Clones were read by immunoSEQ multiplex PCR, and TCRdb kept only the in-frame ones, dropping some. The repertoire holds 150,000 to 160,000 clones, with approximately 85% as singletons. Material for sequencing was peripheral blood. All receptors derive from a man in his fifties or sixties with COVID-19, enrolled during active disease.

The CDR3 sequence is CASSARSGDLDTQYF. CDR3 in DNA: TGTGCCAGCAGTGCCCGGTCAGGGGATTTAGATACGCAGTATTTT. The chain couples TRBV6-2 or TRBV6-3 to TRBJ2-3; TRBD1 is a possible D gene (6 bases). The V end was cut by 5 bases, the J end by 5 bases, with 17 bases between. The CDR3 is 15 amino acids. Germline V gives CDR1 MNHEY, CDR2 SVGEGT.

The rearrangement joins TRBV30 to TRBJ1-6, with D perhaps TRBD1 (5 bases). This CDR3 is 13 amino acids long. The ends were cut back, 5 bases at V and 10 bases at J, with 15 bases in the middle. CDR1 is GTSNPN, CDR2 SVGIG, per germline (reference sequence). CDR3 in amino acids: CAWGLRVGSPLHF. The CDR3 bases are TGTGCCTGGGGACTCAGGGTTGGCTCACCCCTCCACTTT. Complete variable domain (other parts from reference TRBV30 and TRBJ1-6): SQTIHQWPATLVQPVGSPLSLECTVEGTSNPNLYWYRQAAGRGLQLLFYSVGIGQISSEVPQNLSASRPQDRQFILSSKKLLLSDSGFYLCAWGLRVGSPLHFGNGTRLTVT.

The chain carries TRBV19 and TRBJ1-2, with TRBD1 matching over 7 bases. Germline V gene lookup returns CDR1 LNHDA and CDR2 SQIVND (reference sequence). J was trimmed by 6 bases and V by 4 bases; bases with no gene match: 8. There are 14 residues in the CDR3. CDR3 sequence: CASSTRQGWDGYTF. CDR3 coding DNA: TGTGCCAGTAGTACCCGACAGGGCTGGGATGGCTACACCTTC.

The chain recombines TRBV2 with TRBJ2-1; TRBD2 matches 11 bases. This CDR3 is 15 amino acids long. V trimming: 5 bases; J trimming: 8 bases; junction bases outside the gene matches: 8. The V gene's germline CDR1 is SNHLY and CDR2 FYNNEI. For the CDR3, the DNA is TGTGCCAGCAGTAGGGCACTAGCGGGAGCGGATGAGCAGTTCTTC. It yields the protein CASSRALAGADEQFF. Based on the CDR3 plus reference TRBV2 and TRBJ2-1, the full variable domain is EPEVTQTPSHQVTQMGQEVILRCVPISNHLYFYWYRQILGQKVEFLVSFYNNEISEKSEIFDDQFSVERPDGSNFTLKIRSTKLEDSAMYFCASSRALAGADEQFFGPGTRLTVL.

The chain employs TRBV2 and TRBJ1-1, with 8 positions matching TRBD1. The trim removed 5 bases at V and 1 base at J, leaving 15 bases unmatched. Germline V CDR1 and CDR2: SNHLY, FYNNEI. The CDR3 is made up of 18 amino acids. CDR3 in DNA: TGTGCCAGCAGTCTGAGTAGGGACAGGCTAGGGGGGAACACTGAAGCTTTCTTT. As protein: CASSLSRDRLGGNTEAFF.

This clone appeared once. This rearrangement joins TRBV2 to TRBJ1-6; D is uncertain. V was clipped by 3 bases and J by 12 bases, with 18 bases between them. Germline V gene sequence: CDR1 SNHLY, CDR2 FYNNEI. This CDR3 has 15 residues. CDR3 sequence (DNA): TGTGCCAGCAGTGACAGGAACGCTGCCCAGAAACCCCTCCACTTT. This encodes CASSDRNAAQKPLHF.

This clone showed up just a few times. The CDR3 sequence: CASSPRQGSGNTGELFF. The DNA for the CDR3 is TGCGCCAGCAGCCCTAGACAGGGATCGGGGAACACCGGGGAGCTGTTTTTT. This rearrangement joins TRBV4-3 to TRBJ2-2; 7 nucleotides agree with TRBD1. The CDR3 runs 17 residues. V gave up 4 bases and J gave up 1 base; unmatched junction bases: 9. Germline V gene sequence: CDR1 LGHNA, CDR2 YSLEER.

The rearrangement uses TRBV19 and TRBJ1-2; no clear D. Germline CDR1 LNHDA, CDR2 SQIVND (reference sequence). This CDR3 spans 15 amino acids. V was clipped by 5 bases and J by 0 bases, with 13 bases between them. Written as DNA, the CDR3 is TGTGCCAGTAGTTTATCAGGAACACCTAACTATGGCTACACCTTC. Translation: CASSLSGTPNYGYTF.

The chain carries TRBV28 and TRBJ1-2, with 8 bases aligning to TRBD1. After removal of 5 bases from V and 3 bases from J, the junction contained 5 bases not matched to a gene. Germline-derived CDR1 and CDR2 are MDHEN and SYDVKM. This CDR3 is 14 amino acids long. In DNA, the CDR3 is TGTGCCAGCAGTATCACAGGGGGGTACTATGGCTACACCTTC. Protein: CASSITGGYYGYTF.

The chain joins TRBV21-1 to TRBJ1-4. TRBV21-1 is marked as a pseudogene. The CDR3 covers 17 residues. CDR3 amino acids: CASSKFASVPGGEKLFF. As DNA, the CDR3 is TGTGCCAGCAGCAAATTTGCTAGCGTTCCGGGCGGGGAAAAACTGTTTTTT.

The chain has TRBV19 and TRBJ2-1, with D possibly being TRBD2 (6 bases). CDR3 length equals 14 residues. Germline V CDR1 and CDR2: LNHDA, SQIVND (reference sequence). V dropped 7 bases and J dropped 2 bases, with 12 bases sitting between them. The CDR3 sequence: CASMEGGTYNEQFF. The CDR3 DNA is TGTGCCAGTATGGAGGGAGGCACCTACAATGAGCAGTTCTTC.

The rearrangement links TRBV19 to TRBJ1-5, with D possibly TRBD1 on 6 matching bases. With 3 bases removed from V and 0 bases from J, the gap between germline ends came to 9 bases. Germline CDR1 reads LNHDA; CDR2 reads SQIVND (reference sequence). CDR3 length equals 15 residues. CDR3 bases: TGTGCCAGTAGTATTCAGGGGAGTAGCAATCAGCCCCAGCATTTT. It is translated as CASSIQGSSNQPQHF.

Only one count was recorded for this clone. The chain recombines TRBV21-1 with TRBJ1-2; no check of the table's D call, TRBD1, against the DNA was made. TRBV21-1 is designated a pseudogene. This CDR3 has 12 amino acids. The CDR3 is CASSKGALGYTF. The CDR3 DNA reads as TGTGCCAGCAGCAAAGGGGCTTTGGGCTACACCTTC.

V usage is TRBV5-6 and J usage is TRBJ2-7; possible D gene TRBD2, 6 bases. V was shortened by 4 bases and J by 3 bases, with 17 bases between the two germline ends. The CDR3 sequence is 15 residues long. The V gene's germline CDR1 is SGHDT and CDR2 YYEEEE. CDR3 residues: CASSPGVPESYEQYF. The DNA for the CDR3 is TGTGCCAGCAGCCCGGGGGTCCCAGAAAGCTACGAGCAGTACTTC.

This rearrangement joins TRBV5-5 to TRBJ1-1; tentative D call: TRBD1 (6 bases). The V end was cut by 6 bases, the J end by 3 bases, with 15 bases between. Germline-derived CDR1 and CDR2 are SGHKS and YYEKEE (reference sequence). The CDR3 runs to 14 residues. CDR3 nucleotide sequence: TGTGCCAGCACCCGGGGACACGGGGACACTGAAGCTTTCTTT. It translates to CASTRGHGDTEAFF.

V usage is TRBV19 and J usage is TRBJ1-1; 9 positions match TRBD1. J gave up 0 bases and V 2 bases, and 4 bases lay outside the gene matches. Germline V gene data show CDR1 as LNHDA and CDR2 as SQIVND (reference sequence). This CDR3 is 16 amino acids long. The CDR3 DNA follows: TGTGCCAGTAGTATAAGGGGACAGGGAGTGAACACTGAAGCTTTCTTT. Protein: CASSIRGQGVNTEAFF. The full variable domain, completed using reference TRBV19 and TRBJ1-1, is DGGITQSPKYLFRKEGQNVTLSCEQNLNHDAMYWYRQDPGQGLRLIYYSQIVNDFQKGDIAEGYSVSREKKESFPLTVTSAQKNPTAFYLCASSIRGQGVNTEAFFGQGTRLTVV.

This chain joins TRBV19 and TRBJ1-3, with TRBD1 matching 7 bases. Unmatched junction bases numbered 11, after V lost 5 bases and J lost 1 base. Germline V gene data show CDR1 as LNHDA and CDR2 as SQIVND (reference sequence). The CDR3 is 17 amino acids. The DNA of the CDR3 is TGTGCCAGTAGTCCGCGGGACAGAAGGAAATCTGGAAACACCATATATTTT. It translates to CASSPRDRRKSGNTIYF.

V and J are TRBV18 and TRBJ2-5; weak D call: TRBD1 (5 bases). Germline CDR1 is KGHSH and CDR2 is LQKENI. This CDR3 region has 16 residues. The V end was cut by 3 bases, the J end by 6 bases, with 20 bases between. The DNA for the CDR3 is TGTGCCAGCTCACCGATTAAAGGGGCGAGTAGACAGACCCAGTACTTC. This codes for CASSPIKGASRQTQYF. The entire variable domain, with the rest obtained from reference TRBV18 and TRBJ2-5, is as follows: NAGVMQNPRHLVRRRGQEARLRCSPMKGHSHVYWYRQLPEEGLKFMVYLQKENIIDESGMPKERFSAEFPKEGPSILRIQQVVRGDSAAYFCASSPIKGASRQTQYFGPGTRLLVL.

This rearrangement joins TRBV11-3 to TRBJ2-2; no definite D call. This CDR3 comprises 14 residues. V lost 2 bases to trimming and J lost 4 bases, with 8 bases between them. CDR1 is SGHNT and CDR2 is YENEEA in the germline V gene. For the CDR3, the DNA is TGTGCCAGCAGCTTACAAACGGTCACCGGGGAGCTGTTTTTT. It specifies CASSLQTVTGELFF.

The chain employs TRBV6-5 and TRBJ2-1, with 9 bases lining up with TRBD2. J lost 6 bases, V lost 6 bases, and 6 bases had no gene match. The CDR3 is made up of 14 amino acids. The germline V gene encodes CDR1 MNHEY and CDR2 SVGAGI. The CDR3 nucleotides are TGTGCCAGCAGCTCGGGACTAGCCCTCAATGAGCAGTTCTTC. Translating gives CASSSGLALNEQFF.

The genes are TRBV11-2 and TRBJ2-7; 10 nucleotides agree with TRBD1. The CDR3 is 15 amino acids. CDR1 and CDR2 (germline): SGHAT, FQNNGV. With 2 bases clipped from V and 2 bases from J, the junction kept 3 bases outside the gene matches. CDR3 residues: CASSLRTGGAYEQYF. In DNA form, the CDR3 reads TGTGCCAGCAGCTTACGGACAGGGGGTGCCTACGAGCAGTACTTC.

CDR3 sequence (DNA): TGTGCCAGCAGCTTAGTTGAGGTTGCTGAAGCTTTCTTT. This sequence encodes CASSLVEVAEAFF. The chain uses TRBV7-8 and TRBJ1-1, with unresolved D. The V gene lost 1 base and the J gene lost 6 bases, with 9 bases spanning the gap. CDR3 size: 13 residues. Germline loops: CDR1 SGHVS, CDR2 FQNEAQ.

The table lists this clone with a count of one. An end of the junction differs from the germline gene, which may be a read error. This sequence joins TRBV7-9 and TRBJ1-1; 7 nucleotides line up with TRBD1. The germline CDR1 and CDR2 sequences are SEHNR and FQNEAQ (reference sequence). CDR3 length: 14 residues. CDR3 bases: TGTGCCAGCAGCTTGGGACAGATGAATACTGAAGCTTTCTTT. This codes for CASSLGQMNTEAFF.

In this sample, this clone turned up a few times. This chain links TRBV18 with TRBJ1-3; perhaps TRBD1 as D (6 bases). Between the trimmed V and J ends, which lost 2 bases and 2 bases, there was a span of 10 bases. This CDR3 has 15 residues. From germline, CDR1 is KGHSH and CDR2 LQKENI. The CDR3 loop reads CASSPGTFPGNTIYF. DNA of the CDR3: TGTGCCAGCTCACCAGGGACATTCCCTGGAAACACCATATATTTT.

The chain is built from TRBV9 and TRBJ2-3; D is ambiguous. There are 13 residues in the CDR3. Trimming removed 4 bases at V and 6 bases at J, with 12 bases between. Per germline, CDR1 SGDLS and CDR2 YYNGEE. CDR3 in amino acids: CASSSEVRDTQYF. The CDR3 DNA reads TGTGCCAGCAGCTCAGAAGTGAGGGATACGCAGTATTTT.

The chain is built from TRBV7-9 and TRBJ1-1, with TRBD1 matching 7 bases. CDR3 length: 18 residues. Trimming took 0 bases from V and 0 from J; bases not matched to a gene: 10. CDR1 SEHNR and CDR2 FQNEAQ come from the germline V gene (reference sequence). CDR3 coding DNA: TGTGCCAGCAGCTTAGCAGTGAGGGGGCCCCCCATGAACACTGAAGCTTTCTTT. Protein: CASSLAVRGPPMNTEAFF.

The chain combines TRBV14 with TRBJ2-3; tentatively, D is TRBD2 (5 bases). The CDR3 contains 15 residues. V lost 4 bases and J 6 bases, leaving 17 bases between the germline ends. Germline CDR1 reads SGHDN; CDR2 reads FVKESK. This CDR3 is CASSPSGLRADTQYF. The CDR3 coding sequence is TGTGCCAGCAGCCCCTCCGGTTTGAGGGCGGATACGCAGTATTTT.

CDR3 sequence reads: CASSPTSGRARADTQYF. DNA of the CDR3: TGTGCCAGCAGCCCGACTAGCGGGAGGGCCCGGGCAGATACGCAGTATTTT. V is TRBV7-2 and J is TRBJ2-3; 14 nucleotides agree with TRBD2. V was clipped by 5 bases and J by 4 bases; unmatched bases: 8. The CDR3 has 17 residues. The germline V gene encodes CDR1 SGHTA and CDR2 FQGNSA.

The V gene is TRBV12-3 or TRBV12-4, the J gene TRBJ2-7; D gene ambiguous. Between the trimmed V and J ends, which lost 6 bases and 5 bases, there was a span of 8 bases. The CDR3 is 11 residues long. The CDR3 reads CASRLSDEQYF. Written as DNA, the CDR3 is TGTGCCAGCAGACTAAGCGACGAGCAGTACTTC.

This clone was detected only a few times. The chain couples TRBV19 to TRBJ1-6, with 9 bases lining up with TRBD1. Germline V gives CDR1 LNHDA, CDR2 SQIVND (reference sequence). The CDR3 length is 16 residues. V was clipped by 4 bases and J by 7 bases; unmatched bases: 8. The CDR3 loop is CASSKAGTGSNSPLHF. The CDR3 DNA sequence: TGTGCCAGTAGTAAGGCCGGGACAGGGTCGAATTCACCCCTCCACTTT.

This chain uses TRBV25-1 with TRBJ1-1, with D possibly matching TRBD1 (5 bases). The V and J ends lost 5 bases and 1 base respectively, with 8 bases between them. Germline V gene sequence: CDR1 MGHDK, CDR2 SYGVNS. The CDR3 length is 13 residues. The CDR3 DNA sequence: TGTGCCAGCAGTAAGACAGAGAACACTGAAGCTTTCTTT. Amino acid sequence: CASSKTENTEAFF.

The DNA of the CDR3 is TGTGCCAGCAGTGACTTTACGGTCGGCTCTGGAAACACCATATATTTT. Protein: CASSDFTVGSGNTIYF. V and J are TRBV6-1 and TRBJ1-3; D not certain. Deletions cut 3 bases from V and 0 bases from J, with 12 bases between. Germline V gene sequence: CDR1 MNHNS, CDR2 SASEGT. The CDR3 length is 16 residues.